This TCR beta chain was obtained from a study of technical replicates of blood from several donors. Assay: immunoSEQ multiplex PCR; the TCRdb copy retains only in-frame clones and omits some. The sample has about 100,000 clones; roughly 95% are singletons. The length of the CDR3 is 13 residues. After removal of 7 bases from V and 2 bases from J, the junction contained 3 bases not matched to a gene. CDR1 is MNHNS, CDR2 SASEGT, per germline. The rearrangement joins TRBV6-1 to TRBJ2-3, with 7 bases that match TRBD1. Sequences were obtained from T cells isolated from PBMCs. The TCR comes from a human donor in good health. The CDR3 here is CASKTGYTDTQYF. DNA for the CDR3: TGTGCCAGCAAGACAGGGTACACAGATACGCAGTATTTT.